These T cell receptor beta chains were read from a single sample in a study of a mutant IDH1 vaccine in newly diagnosed glioma. These receptors are not linked to any known antigen. Data came from immunoSEQ multiplex PCR; TCRdb stores just in-frame clones and leaves some out. The sample lists tens of thousands of clones, around 86% occurring once. The source was PBMCs, collected from a glioma patient whose treatment included an IDH1 peptide vaccine. The receptors were sampled from a man younger than 40 with glioma. Each CDR3 is given with its conserved first and last residue. A D gene is named only where the DNA matches it firmly. Not all rows give a size; the values are once, few, many and, for expanded clones, a class.

NA	TRBV5-1	NA	TRBJ1-2	CASSLGTVTTNYGYTF	TGCGCCAGCAGCTTGGGAACTGTAACTACTAACTATGGCTACACCTTC
TRBD1	TRBV7-6	NA	TRBJ2-7	CASSPGTGRGLYEQYF	TGTGCCAGCAGCCCCGGGACAGGTAGGGGACTCTACGAGCAGTACTTC
NA	TRBV5-1	once	TRBJ2-1	CASSEGEQFF	TGCGCCAGCAGCGAAGGTGAGCAGTTCTTC
TRBD2	TRBV6-6	NA	TRBJ2-7	CASSDPGGKTYEQYF	TGTGCCAGCAGTGACCCGGGGGGGAAAACCTACGAGCAGTACTTC
TRBD1	TRBV10-1	NA	TRBJ1-6	CASSPTRDRGSPLHF	TGCGCCAGCAGTCCGACCCGCGACAGGGGATCACCCCTCCACTTT
NA	TRBV25-1	NA	TRBJ2-5	CASSERAGAETQYF	TGTGCCAGCAGTGAACGGGCAGGGGCTGAGACCCAGTACTTC
NA	TRBV29-1	NA	TRBJ2-7	CSVAGTYEQYF	TGCAGCGTTGCCGGGACCTACGAGCAGTACTTC
TRBD1	TRBV28	NA	TRBJ1-2	CASRPQGVGGYTF	TGTGCCAGCAGACCTCAGGGGGTGGGTGGCTACACCTTC
TRBD1	TRBV5-6	NA	TRBJ2-4	CASSWGTGSTKNIQYF	TGTGCCAGCAGCTGGGGGACAGGGAGTACCAAAAACATTCAGTACTTC
NA	TRBV18	NA	TRBJ1-4	CAIRGGSGKLFF	TGTGCCATTCGCGGGGGTTCGGGAAAACTGTTTTTT
NA	TRBV15	NA	TRBJ1-5	CATSRESRVRHF	TGTGCCACCAGCAGAGAAAGCAGGGTACGGCATTTT
NA	TRBV27	NA	TRBJ2-7	CASSSQTGLAYEQYF	TGTGCCAGCAGTTCCCAGACAGGACTAGCCTACGAGCAGTACTTC
NA	TRBV5-1	NA	TRBJ1-6	CASSLRGGGNSPLHF	TGCGCCAGCAGCTTAAGAGGGGGTGGTAATTCACCCCTCCACTTT
TRBD1	TRBV19	NA	TRBJ2-2	CASSISGGASTGELFF	TGTGCCAGTAGTATCTCAGGGGGCGCGAGCACCGGGGAGCTGTTTTTT
TRBD1	TRBV28	NA	TRBJ1-4	CASSLVEGAGEKLFF	TGTGCCAGCAGTTTAGTTGAGGGGGCGGGTGAAAAACTGTTTTTT
NA	TRBV18	once	TRBJ2-5	CASSPLPRGEETQYF	TGTGCCAGCTCACCTCTACCTCGAGGGGAAGAGACCCAGTACTTC
NA	TRBV5-1	NA	TRBJ1-6	CASSLPPGTAVRSPLHF	TGCGCCAGCAGCTTGCCCCCGGGGACGGCTGTCAGGTCACCCCTCCACTTT
NA	TRBV19	once	TRBJ2-5	CASSIQVEETQYF	TGTGCCAGTAGTATACAGGTCGAAGAGACCCAGTACTTC
NA	TRBV2	once	TRBJ2-5	CASMNAPGETQYF	TGTGCCAGCATGAATGCCCCGGGAGAGACCCAGTACTTC
TRBD2	TRBV7-6	NA	TRBJ2-3	CAAAGDGASDTQYF	TGTGCCGCGGCGGGGGACGGGGCGTCAGATACGCAGTATTTT
NA	TRBV4-1	NA	TRBJ2-3	CASSQGGGSTDTQYF	TGCGCCAGCAGCCAGGGTGGTGGGAGCACAGATACGCAGTATTTT
TRBD1	TRBV5-4	NA	TRBJ1-1	CASSLPGTVNTEAFF	TGTGCCAGCAGCTTACCCGGGACAGTGAACACTGAAGCTTTCTTT
NA	TRBV5-1	NA	TRBJ1-2	CASSLGGDLGYTF	TGCGCCAGCAGCTTGGGGGGAGACCTCGGCTACACCTTC
NA	TRBV5-5	once	TRBJ2-1	CASSLGQFYNEQFF	TGTGCCAGCAGCTTGGGACAGTTCTACAATGAGCAGTTCTTC
TRBD1	TRBV9	NA	TRBJ2-2	CASSVVQGAVVGAGELFF	TGTGCCAGCAGTGTGGTACAGGGGGCTGTCGTAGGGGCCGGGGAGCTGTTTTTT
NA	TRBV19	NA	TRBJ2-2	CASSMRRNTGELFF	TGTGCCAGTAGTATGAGGAGAAACACCGGGGAGCTGTTTTTT
TRBD2	TRBV11-3	NA	TRBJ2-7	CASSAGTSGGYEQYF	TGTGCCAGCAGCGCCGGCACTAGCGGGGGATACGAGCAGTACTTC
NA	TRBV7-6	NA	TRBJ1-5	CASSLRSNQPQHF	TGTGCCAGCAGCTTAAGAAGCAATCAGCCCCAGCATTTT
NA	TRBV19	NA	TRBJ2-5	CASSLLGGGQETQYF	TGTGCCAGTAGCCTCCTCGGGGGTGGCCAAGAGACCCAGTACTTC
TRBD2	TRBV9	NA	TRBJ2-7	CASSPRLADIYEQYF	TGTGCCAGCAGCCCGCGACTAGCGGATATTTACGAGCAGTACTTC
NA	TRBV5-8	NA	TRBJ2-3	CASRFAATDTQYF	TGTGCCAGCAGATTCGCGGCCACAGATACGCAGTATTTT
NA	TRBV5-1	NA	TRBJ2-7	CASRQEPTYYEQYF	TGCGCCAGCAGGCAGGAACCCACCTACTACGAGCAGTACTTC
NA	TRBV11-3	NA	TRBJ2-7	CASTPGSGPFAEQYF	TGTGCCAGCACCCCAGGGTCCGGGCCCTTCGCCGAGCAGTACTTC
TRBD1	TRBV19	NA	TRBJ1-2	CASSIFRDRGRLRPTGGGYTF	TGTGCCAGTAGTATCTTCCGGGACAGGGGCCGACTGCGACCGACGGGTGGTGGCTACACCTTC
NA	TRBV4-1	NA	TRBJ1-1	CASSQVPGPNTEAFF	TGCGCCAGCAGCCAAGTACCAGGACCTAACACTGAAGCTTTCTTT
NA	TRBV6-6	NA	TRBJ1-5	CASSYSGERGNQPQHF	TGTGCCAGCAGTTACTCCGGAGAGCGTGGCAATCAGCCCCAGCATTTT
NA	TRBV15	once	TRBJ1-2	CATSRRREGGYTF	TGTGCCACCAGCAGGCGTCGTGAAGGCGGCTACACCTTC
NA	TRBV30	few	TRBJ1-2	CAGRGIGQYGYTF	TGTGCCGGACGGGGCATCGGGCAATATGGCTACACCTTC
TRBD1	TRBV4-1	few	TRBJ1-1	CASSQTRGEATEAFF	TGCGCCAGCAGCCAAACCAGGGGGGAGGCCACTGAAGCTTTCTTT
NA	TRBV29-1	NA	TRBJ1-1	CSVEGRLNTEAFF	TGCAGCGTTGAGGGACGGCTGAACACTGAAGCTTTCTTT
NA	TRBV6-5	NA	TRBJ1-3	CASSYGGGVGNTIYF	TGTGCCAGCAGTTACGGAGGGGGAGTTGGAAACACCATATATTTT
NA	TRBV7-2	NA	TRBJ1-1	CASSLSISGTEAFF	TGTGCCAGCAGCTTATCCATTAGTGGGACTGAAGCTTTCTTT
TRBD1	TRBV27	NA	TRBJ1-1	CASSTTGGIFTEAFF	TGTGCCAGCAGTACGACAGGGGGCATTTTCACTGAAGCTTTCTTT
TRBD1	TRBV13	NA	TRBJ2-3	CASSLGLQGITDTQYF	TGTGCCAGCAGCTTAGGGCTACAGGGGATAACAGATACGCAGTATTTT
NA	TRBV5-1	NA	TRBJ2-5	CASSIDPGLRENF	TGCGCCAGCAGCATAGACCCGGGATTGAGAGAGAACTTC
NA	TRBV5-1	NA	TRBJ2-1	CASSLGGRTNYNEQFF	TGCGCCAGCAGCTTGGGGGGCCGGACCAACTACAATGAGCAGTTCTTC
NA	TRBV21-1	NA	TRBJ1-3	CASSDEVPGQGRDTSGNTIYF	TGTGCCAGCAGCGATGAGGTACCGGGACAGGGGAGGGATACCTCTGGAAACACCATATATTTT
NA	TRBV5-1	NA	TRBJ1-1	CASKDSTMNTEAFF	TGCGCCAGCAAGGACAGCACAATGAACACTGAAGCTTTCTTT
NA	TRBV2	NA	TRBJ2-3	CASSEKVRSTDTQYF	TGTGCCAGCAGTGAAAAGGTCAGAAGCACAGATACGCAGTATTTT
NA	TRBV5-6	NA	TRBJ2-7	CASSLEGPTPGYEQYF	TGTGCCAGCAGCTTAGAGGGACCGACGCCCGGCTACGAGCAGTACTTC
NA	TRBV6-1	NA	TRBJ2-1	CASSEEENLRSSYNEQFF	TGTGCCAGCAGTGAAGAGGAAAACCTTCGAAGCTCCTACAATGAGCAGTTCTTC
NA	TRBV28	few	TRBJ2-2	CASSLGSLDTGELFF	TGTGCCAGCAGTTTAGGCAGCCTTGACACCGGGGAGCTGTTTTTT
NA	TRBV28	once	TRBJ1-5	CASSLYPYSNQPQHF	TGTGCCAGCAGTTTATACCCCTATAGCAATCAGCCCCAGCATTTT
NA	TRBV11-2	NA	TRBJ2-3	CASSSTRGPGDTQYF	TGTGCCAGCAGCTCCACGCGGGGGCCAGGAGATACGCAGTATTTT
TRBD1	TRBV5-6	NA	TRBJ2-3	CASRNRGSTDTQYF	TGTGCCAGCAGGAACAGGGGAAGCACAGATACGCAGTATTTT